The clone carrying this T cell receptor beta chain was counted a single time. The V end lost 6 bases, the J end lost 2 bases, and 11 bases lay between the germline ends. CDR1 is MNHEY, CDR2 SVGAGI, per germline. The CDR3 sequence is 13 residues long. In the authors' methods: Reference gene primers were amplified, and this amplification served to estimate nucleated cell counts. Assay: immunoSEQ multiplex PCR; the TCRdb copy retains only in-frame clones and omits some. V, J and clone size are taken as reported in that table, and D and trimming were inferred from the DNA itself. The table shows around 19,000 clones, with around 89% occurring only once. This specimen belongs to a study of blood T cell repertoires in COVID-19. The overall study: The samples span acute and convalescent COVID-19 from the United States, Italy and Spain. T cells, B-cell-depleted T cells, or PBMCs provided the cDNA or gDNA that served as material.

This chain links TRBV6-5 with TRBJ2-7, with D unclear. The sample taken for sequencing was peripheral blood. The clonotype was recovered from a woman aged 60-70 years with active COVID-19. CDR3 in amino acids: CASSRTATYEQYF. The CDR3 nucleotides read TGTGCCAGCAGCCGCACAGCCACCTACGAGCAGTACTTC.